A single sample is the source of the 18 T cell receptor beta chains below, sequenced in a study of blood T cell repertoires in COVID-19. Here immunoSEQ multiplex PCR was the method, and the copy in TCRdb shows in-frame clones only, minus some. The repertoire has 170,000 or so clones, roughly nine tenths of them found once; the top ten carry around 7%. Sequencing was performed on PBMCs or T cells enriched from blood (not recorded which). The receptors here all came from a woman in her 50s who had recovered from COVID-19.

This chain joins TRBV30 and TRBJ2-5, with 7 positions matching TRBD1. CDR1 and CDR2 (germline): GTSNPN, SVGIG (reference sequence). V lost 0 bases and J lost 5; bases outside the gene matches: 3. The CDR3 length is 13 residues. The CDR3 region is CAWSVKGAETQYF. For the CDR3, the DNA is TGTGCCTGGAGTGTGAAGGGGGCTGAGACCCAGTACTTC.

J is TRBJ1-2 and V is TRBV7-2; TRBD1 might be the D (6 bases). This CDR3 is 13 amino acids long. V gave up 10 bases and J gave up 8 bases, with 20 bases separating them. Germline assignment: CDR1 SGHTA and CDR2 FQGNSA. CDR3 nucleotides: TGTGCCACCACAGGGACGAGAACTATGGGCTACACCTTC. Translated, it gives CATTGTRTMGYTF. Variable domain in full (rest from reference TRBV7-2 and TRBJ1-2): GAGVSQSPSNKVTEKGKDVELRCDPISGHTALYWYRQSLGQGLEFLIYFQGNSAPDKSGLPSDRFSAERTGGSVSTLTIQRTQQEDSAVYLCATTGTRTMGYTFGSGTRLTVV.

The chain joins TRBV27 to TRBJ2-1; TRBD2 aligns across 11 bases. The CDR3 is 19 residues long. V was clipped by 3 bases and J by 5 bases; unmatched bases: 15. CDR1 is MNHEY, CDR2 SMNVEV, per germline (reference sequence). CDR3 sequence reads: CASSFRPGVAGGRDNEQFF. As DNA, the CDR3 is TGTGCCAGCAGTTTCCGGCCAGGAGTAGCGGGAGGGCGGGACAATGAGCAGTTCTTC.

The CDR3 DNA reads as TGTGCCAGCAGCTTAGCGTCGCAGGGTGGCACCGGGGAGCTGTTTTTT. The encoded protein is CASSLASQGGTGELFF. This chain uses TRBV7-9 with TRBJ2-2, with a possible D match to TRBD1 (5 bases). This CDR3 has 16 amino acids. With 0 bases removed from V and 4 bases from J, the gap between germline ends came to 12 bases. Germline values: CDR1 SEHNR, CDR2 FQNEAQ (reference sequence).

The rearrangement uses TRBV29-1 and TRBJ1-2, with 7 bases identical to TRBD1. The CDR3 runs 13 residues. V was clipped by 6 bases and J by 7 bases; unmatched bases: 11. CDR1 and CDR2 from the germline V gene are SQVTM and ANQGSEA. DNA for the CDR3: TGCAGCGTACATGTAACAGGGGTGGGTGGCTACACCTTC. Translating it yields CSVHVTGVGGYTF.

This chain joins TRBV9 and TRBJ2-1; 10 bases are shared with TRBD2. Per the germline V gene, CDR1 is SGDLS and CDR2 is YYNGEE. V gave up 3 bases and J gave up 4 bases; unmatched junction bases: 7. This CDR3 contains 16 residues. CDR3 bases: TGTGCCAGCAGCGCAGGGGGACTAGCGAGATACAATGAGCAGTTCTTC. Its translation: CASSAGGLARYNEQFF.

This chain links TRBV27 with TRBJ1-4; 10 nucleotides agree with TRBD1. Germline assignment: CDR1 MNHEY and CDR2 SMNVEV (reference sequence). V lost 6 bases, J lost 3 bases, and 7 bases stayed unmatched. The CDR3 consists of 16 residues. CDR3 protein: CASRPGQGRANEKLFF. In DNA form, the CDR3 reads TGTGCCAGCAGACCGGGACAGGGGAGGGCTAATGAAAAACTGTTTTTT.

This chain links TRBV5-4 with TRBJ2-1; the match to TRBD2 covers 7 bases. Germline V lookup: CDR1 SGHNT, CDR2 YYREEE (reference sequence). The CDR3 runs to 15 residues. The V and J ends lost 0 bases and 0 bases, in that order; junction bases with no gene match: 0. The CDR3 region is CASSLGGSSYNEQFF. In DNA form, the CDR3 reads TGTGCCAGCAGCTTGGGCGGGAGCTCCTACAATGAGCAGTTCTTC.

Written as DNA, the CDR3 is TGCGCCAGCAGCCACCGAGCGGGAGCCTACGAGCAGTACTTC. Its protein is CASSHRAGAYEQYF. This rearrangement joins TRBV4-3 to TRBJ2-7, with TRBD2 identical over 8 bases. J gave up 2 bases and V 3 bases, and 3 bases lay outside the gene matches. Germline V gene lookup returns CDR1 LGHNA and CDR2 YSLEER. CDR3 length: 14 amino acids.

This chain joins TRBV28 and TRBJ1-5, with 8 positions matching TRBD1. The junction had 8 bases not matched to a gene; V was cut back by 6 bases and J by 7 bases. From germline, CDR1 is MDHEN and CDR2 SYDVKM. CDR3 length: 14 amino acids. CDR3 nucleotide sequence: TGTGCCAGCAGGGCAGGGGGCCAGGGGCAGCCCCAGCATTTT. Residues: CASRAGGQGQPQHF.

The rearrangement links TRBV29-1 to TRBJ2-1; 10 bases are shared with TRBD1. The length of the CDR3 is 14 residues. Germline values: CDR1 SQVTM, CDR2 ANQGSEA. V was pared by 4 bases and J by 3 bases, with 3 bases of the junction left unmatched. CDR3 amino acids: CSVGRTGGYNEQFF. The CDR3 DNA sequence: TGCAGCGTTGGTAGGACAGGGGGCTACAATGAGCAGTTCTTC.

The genes are TRBV9 and TRBJ2-1, with a tentative D call TRBD2 (5 bases). V lost 0 bases to trimming and J lost 0 bases, with 13 bases between them. Looked up from germline, CDR1 is SGDLS and CDR2 is YYNGEE. The CDR3 totals 17 residues. Here the CDR3 reads CASSVGGSYSSYNEQFF. Here the CDR3 DNA reads TGTGCCAGCAGCGTAGGTGGGAGTTACAGCTCCTACAATGAGCAGTTCTTC. The full variable domain, rest sourced from reference TRBV9 and TRBJ2-1, is DSGVTQTPKHLITATGQRVTLRCSPRSGDLSVYWYQQSLDQGLQFLIQYYNGEERAKGNILERFSAQQFPDLHSELNLSSLELGDSALYFCASSVGGSYSSYNEQFFGPGTRLTVL.

The genes are TRBV6-2 or TRBV6-3 and TRBJ2-4; possible D gene TRBD1, 6 bases. Per germline, CDR1 MNHEY and CDR2 SVGEGT. The CDR3 is 16 residues long. V lost 2 bases and J 0 bases, leaving 11 bases between the germline ends. The CDR3 reads CASSYEGVRAKNIQYF. CDR3 in DNA: TGTGCCAGCAGTTACGAGGGGGTACGAGCCAAAAACATTCAGTACTTC.

J is TRBJ2-2 and V is TRBV5-6, with 10 bases matching TRBD1. V shed 4 bases and J 1 base; nucleotides not matched to a gene: 7. CDR3 length: 17 residues. Germline values: CDR1 SGHDT, CDR2 YYEEEE. Here the CDR3 DNA reads TGTGCCAGCAGCCCCGACAGGGGGCGAAAGAACACCGGGGAGCTGTTTTTT. Translation gives CASSPDRGRKNTGELFF.

The genes are TRBV2 and TRBJ2-7, with no clear D. Germline-derived CDR1 and CDR2 are SNHLY and FYNNEI. This CDR3 region has 15 residues. The V gene lost 6 bases and the J gene lost 3 bases, with 18 bases spanning the gap. The DNA of the CDR3 is TGTGCCAGCAGCTCTGATGGCGGCCAGAACTACGAGCAGTACTTC. The encoded protein is CASSSDGGQNYEQYF.

The chain joins TRBV6-1 to TRBJ2-7; 7 bases are a match to TRBD2. The V gene's germline CDR1 is MNHNS and CDR2 SASEGT. The CDR3 consists of 14 residues. The trim removed 3 bases at V and 2 bases at J, leaving 4 bases unmatched. This CDR3 reads CASSEVAGPYEQYF. CDR3 sequence (DNA): TGTGCCAGCAGTGAGGTAGCGGGTCCCTACGAGCAGTACTTC.

V usage is TRBV2 and J usage is TRBJ1-5; 12 bases are a match to TRBD1. Germline CDR1 is SNHLY and CDR2 is FYNNEI. Germline trimming cut 7 bases from V and 4 bases from J; bases unmatched to any gene: 8. The CDR3 sequence is 16 residues long. The CDR3 DNA reads as TGTGCCAGCAACCCGGGACAGGGGGCAAGAAATCAGCCCCAGCATTTT. It specifies CASNPGQGARNQPQHF.

The rearrangement links TRBV28 to TRBJ1-6; D perhaps matches TRBD1 (6 bases). Germline V CDR1 and CDR2: MDHEN, SYDVKM. Trimming cost V 1 base and J 13 bases, with 14 bases left between them. This CDR3 is built from 14 residues. CDR3 nucleotides: TGTGCCAGCAGTTTATCTCTGGACAGCAGCCCCCTCCACTTT. Translated, it gives CASSLSLDSSPLHF.